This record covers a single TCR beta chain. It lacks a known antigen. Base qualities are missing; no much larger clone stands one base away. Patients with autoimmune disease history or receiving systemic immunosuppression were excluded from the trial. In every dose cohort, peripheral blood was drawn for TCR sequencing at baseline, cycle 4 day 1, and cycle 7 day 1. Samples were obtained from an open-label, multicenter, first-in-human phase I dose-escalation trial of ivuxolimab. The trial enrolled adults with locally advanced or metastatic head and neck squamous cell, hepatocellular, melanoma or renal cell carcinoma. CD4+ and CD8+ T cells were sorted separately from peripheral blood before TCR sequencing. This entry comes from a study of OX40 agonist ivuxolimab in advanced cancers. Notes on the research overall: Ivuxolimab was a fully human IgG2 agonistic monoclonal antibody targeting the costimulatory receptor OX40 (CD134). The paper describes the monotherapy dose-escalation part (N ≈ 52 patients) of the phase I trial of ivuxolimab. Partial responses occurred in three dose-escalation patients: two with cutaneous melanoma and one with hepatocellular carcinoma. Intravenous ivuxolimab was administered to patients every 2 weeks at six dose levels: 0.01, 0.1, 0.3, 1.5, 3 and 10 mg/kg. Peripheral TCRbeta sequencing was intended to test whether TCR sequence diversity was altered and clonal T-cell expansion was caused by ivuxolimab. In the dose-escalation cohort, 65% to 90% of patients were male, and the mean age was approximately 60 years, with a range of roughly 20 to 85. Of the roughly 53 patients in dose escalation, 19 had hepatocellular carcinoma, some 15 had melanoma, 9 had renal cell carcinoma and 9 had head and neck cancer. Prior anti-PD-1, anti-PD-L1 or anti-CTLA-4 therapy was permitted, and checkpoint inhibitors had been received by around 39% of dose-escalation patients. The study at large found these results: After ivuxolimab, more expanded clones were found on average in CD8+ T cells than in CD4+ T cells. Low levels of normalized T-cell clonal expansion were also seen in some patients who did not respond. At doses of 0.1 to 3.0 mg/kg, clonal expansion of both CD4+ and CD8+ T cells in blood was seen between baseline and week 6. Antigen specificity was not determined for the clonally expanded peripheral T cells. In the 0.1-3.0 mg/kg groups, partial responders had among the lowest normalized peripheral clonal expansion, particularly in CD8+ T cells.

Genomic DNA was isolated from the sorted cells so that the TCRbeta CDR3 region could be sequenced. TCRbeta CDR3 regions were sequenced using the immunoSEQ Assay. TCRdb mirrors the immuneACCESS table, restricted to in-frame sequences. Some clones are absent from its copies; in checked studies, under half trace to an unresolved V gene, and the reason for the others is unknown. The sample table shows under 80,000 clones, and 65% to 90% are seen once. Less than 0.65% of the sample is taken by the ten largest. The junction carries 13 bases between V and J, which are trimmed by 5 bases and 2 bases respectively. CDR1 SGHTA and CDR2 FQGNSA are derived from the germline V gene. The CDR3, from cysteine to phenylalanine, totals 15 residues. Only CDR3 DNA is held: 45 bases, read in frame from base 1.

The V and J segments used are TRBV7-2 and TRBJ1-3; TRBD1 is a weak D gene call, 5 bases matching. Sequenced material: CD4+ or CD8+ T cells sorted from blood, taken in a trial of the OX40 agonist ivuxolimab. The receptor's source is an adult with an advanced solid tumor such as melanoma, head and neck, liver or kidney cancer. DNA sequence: TGTGCCAGCAGCACCCGCCGGGGGACTGGAAACACCATATATTTT. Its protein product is CASSTRRGTGNTIYF. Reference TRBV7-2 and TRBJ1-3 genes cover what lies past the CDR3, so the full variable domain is GAGVSQSPSNKVTEKGKDVELRCDPISGHTALYWYRQSLGQGLEFLIYFQGNSAPDKSGLPSDRFSAERTGGSVSTLTIQRTQQEDSAVYLCASSTRRGTGNTIYFGEGSWLTVV.